This T cell receptor (beta chain) was sequenced in a study of naive and memory T cell subsets. Ligated cDNA underwent four rounds of PCR with nested alpha and beta constant region primers and SP2. In TCRdb, the 5' RACE reads were re-called with MiXCR into one record per CDR3 protein. The data show around 56,000 distinct CDR3 sequences, around 7.3% seen once. The CDR3 length is 15 residues. Germline CDR1 MGHRA, CDR2 YSYEKL. V was shortened by 1 base and J by 0 bases, with 9 bases between the two germline ends. An oligonucleotide containing a UMI was ligated to the 3' end of TCR cDNA. This clonotype has at least ten counts.

The sequence was collected from a female donor in good health. The genes are TRBV4-1 and TRBJ1-1; D is unresolved. The CDR3 DNA reads TGCGCCAGCAGCCAAGTGCGGGGATTGAACACTGAAGCTTTCTTT. As protein: CASSQVRGLNTEAFF.